The 16 T cell receptor beta chains in this list originate from one sample, sequenced in a study of T cells after yellow fever vaccination. TCRdb fed the 5' RACE reads into MiXCR, producing one record per CDR3 protein. The repertoire includes approximately 340,000 distinct CDR3 sequences, 8.5% to 9% of them detected once, and about a sixth sits in the top ten. The sequences come from PBMCs, collected on the day of the first yellow fever vaccination. These receptors came from a man aged 18-30 years who received the YFV17D yellow fever vaccine.

This clonotype showed up many times. CDR3 in amino acids: CASSGLAGTDTQYF. CDR3 in DNA: TGTGCCAGCAGTGGACTAGCGGGCACAGATACGCAGTATTTT. The genes are TRBV9 and TRBJ2-3, with 10 bases aligning to TRBD2. The CDR3 runs 14 residues. J gave up 1 base and V 5 bases, and 1 base lay outside the gene matches. CDR1 and CDR2 from the germline V gene are SGDLS and YYNGEE.

This clonotype came up a few times. V usage is TRBV15 and J usage is TRBJ1-1; 7 bases agree with TRBD1. Germline V gene data show CDR1 as LNHNV and CDR2 as YYDKDF (reference sequence). The CDR3 is 13 residues long. With V trimmed by 8 bases and J by 0 bases, 3 bases remained unmatched. The CDR3 nucleotides read TGTGCCACCGCGGACAGGCTGAACACTGAAGCTTTCTTT. Translated, it gives CATADRLNTEAFF. Full variable domain (remainder filled in from reference TRBV15 and TRBJ1-1): DAMVIQNPRYQVTQFGKPVTLSCSQTLNHNVMYWYQQKSSQAPKLLFHYYDKDFNNEADTPDNFQSRRPNTSFCFLDIRSPGLGDTAMYLCATADRLNTEAFFGQGTRLTVV.

At least ten counts were recorded for this clonotype. The chain is built from TRBV7-2 and TRBJ2-5; the D gene could be TRBD1 or TRBD2 (5 bases each). The V gene lost 4 bases and the J gene lost 2 bases, with 5 bases spanning the gap. This CDR3 has 12 amino acids. CDR1 and CDR2 (germline): SGHTA, FQGNSA. For the CDR3, the DNA is TGTGCCAGCAGCTGGGGGCAAGAGACCCAGTACTTC. As protein: CASSWGQETQYF. Using reference TRBV7-2 and TRBJ2-5 for the parts outside the CDR3, the full variable domain is GAGVSQSPSNKVTEKGKDVELRCDPISGHTALYWYRQSLGQGLEFLIYFQGNSAPDKSGLPSDRFSAERTGGSVSTLTIQRTQQEDSAVYLCASSWGQETQYFGPGTRLLVL.

This clonotype showed up many times. The chain combines TRBV19 with TRBJ1-1; TRBD1 is a possible D gene (5 bases). The germline gives CDR1 LNHDA, CDR2 SQIVND (reference sequence). V lost 8 bases to trimming and J lost 1 base, with 20 bases between them. CDR3 length equals 16 residues. The CDR3 region has the DNA TGTGCCAGTCTAAACTTTGCAGGGTTGGGGAACACTGAAGCTTTCTTT. Translating gives CASLNFAGLGNTEAFF.

J is TRBJ1-6 and V is TRBV7-2; no definite D call. Trimming shortened V by 5 bases and J by 3 bases, and 11 bases separated the two germline ends. Germline V CDR1 and CDR2: SGHTA, FQGNSA. The CDR3 contains 15 residues. CDR3 coding DNA: TGTGCCAGCAGCATTGGTCCTAACTATAATTCACCCCTCCACTTT. Encoded protein: CASSIGPNYNSPLHF.

In this sample, this clonotype turned up many times. As DNA, the CDR3 is TGTGCCAGCAGTTCGGGACAGGGAGGAGATGGCTACACCTTC. Translating gives CASSSGQGGDGYTF. The J gene is TRBJ1-2, the V gene TRBV12-3 or TRBV12-4; 9 bases are shared with TRBD1. J was trimmed by 6 bases and V by 4 bases; bases with no gene match: 6. The CDR3 extends over 14 amino acids.

The CDR3 loop reads CASTEHGDGYQPQHF. The CDR3 nucleotides read TGTGCCAGCACCGAACATGGGGATGGGTATCAGCCCCAGCATTTT. The chain employs TRBV6-2 or TRBV6-3 and TRBJ1-5; unclear D gene. The germline gives CDR1 MNHEY, CDR2 SVGEGT. Trimming stripped 7 bases from V and 5 bases from J, with 18 bases between. The CDR3 runs to 15 residues.

A few counts support this clonotype. This chain uses TRBV4-3 with TRBJ2-1, with TRBD2 matching 16 bases. CDR1 LGHNA and CDR2 YSLEER come from the germline V gene. The CDR3 loop spans 17 amino acids. With 4 bases clipped from V and 7 bases from J, the junction kept 7 bases outside the gene matches. The CDR3 DNA follows: TGCGCCAGCAGCCCCCGGGGACTAGCGGGGGGGGGGAATGAGCAGTTCTTC. Its protein product is CASSPRGLAGGGNEQFF.

The gene calls are TRBV7-6 and TRBJ2-7; D is possibly TRBD1 (7 bases). CDR3 length: 16 residues. Trimming took off 5 bases at V and 3 bases at J, with 20 bases between the two ends. Germline assignment: CDR1 SGHVS and CDR2 FNYEAQ. This CDR3 reads CASSPLRRGQGYEQYF. In DNA, the CDR3 is TGTGCCAGCAGCCCCCTGAGGAGGGGGCAAGGCTACGAGCAGTACTTC. Using reference TRBV7-6 and TRBJ2-7 for the parts outside the CDR3, the full variable domain is GAGVSQSPRYKVTKRGQDVALRCDPISGHVSLYWYRQALGQGPEFLTYFNYEAQQDKSGLPNDRFSAERPEGSISTLTIQRTEQRDSAMYRCASSPLRRGQGYEQYFGPGTRLTVT.

The V call is TRBV5-4, the J call TRBJ2-7; either TRBD1 or TRBD2 may fit D (7 bases each). Germline-derived CDR1 and CDR2 are SGHNT and YYREEE (reference sequence). V lost 3 bases and J 2 bases, leaving 18 bases between the germline ends. The CDR3 consists of 16 residues. This CDR3 is CASSSSRSGGAYEQYF. The CDR3 nucleotides read TGTGCCAGCAGCTCTTCCCGATCAGGGGGGGCCTACGAGCAGTACTTC.

The CDR3 sequence: CASSPAKGTEAFF. The CDR3 DNA reads as TGTGCCAGCAGTCCAGCGAAGGGGACTGAAGCTTTCTTT. The chain couples TRBV2 to TRBJ1-1, with a tentative D call TRBD1 (5 bases). CDR1 and CDR2 (germline): SNHLY, FYNNEI. This CDR3 contains 13 residues. Trimming shortened V by 5 bases and J by 5 bases, and 12 bases separated the two germline ends.

The rearrangement joins TRBV7-2 to TRBJ1-1; a possible D gene is TRBD1 (6 bases). This CDR3 is 16 amino acids long. Trimming shortened V by 1 base and J by 0 bases, and 12 bases separated the two germline ends. In germline, CDR1 is SGHTA, CDR2 FQGNSA. As DNA, the CDR3 is TGTGCCAGCAGCTTAGGGTACGGGGGCATGAACACTGAAGCTTTCTTT. This encodes CASSLGYGGMNTEAFF.

V gene TRBV6-5 combines with J gene TRBJ2-5; 8 bases match TRBD2. The J segment lost 5 bases and the V segment lost 6 bases, leaving 8 bases of the junction unmatched. This CDR3 has 14 amino acids. In germline, CDR1 is MNHEY, CDR2 SVGAGI. The CDR3 loop reads CASSYGLAGETQYF. The DNA of the CDR3 is TGTGCCAGCAGCTACGGACTAGCAGGCGAGACCCAGTACTTC.

This clonotype has more than one count but fewer than ten. The chain links TRBV7-9 to TRBJ1-4; maybe TRBD1 (5 bases). Germline V gene lookup returns CDR1 SEHNR and CDR2 FQNEAQ (reference sequence). The V end was cut by 1 base, the J end by 8 bases, with 17 bases between. The CDR3 runs to 16 residues. CDR3 DNA sequence: TGTGCCAGCAGCTTAGTGTCGGACATAGGAGGGGAAAAACTGTTTTTT. Protein product: CASSLVSDIGGEKLFF.

The J gene is TRBJ1-2, the V gene TRBV7-8; D may be TRBD1 (6 bases). The CDR3 is 15 amino acids. The germline V gene has CDR1 SGHVS and CDR2 FQNEAQ. V was cut by 4 bases and J by 2 bases, with 14 bases left in between. CDR3 DNA sequence: TGTGCCAGCAGCTCTACCTACAGGGAGAACTATGGCTACACCTTC. Protein: CASSSTYRENYGYTF.

This clonotype was found a few times. The chain combines TRBV12-3 or TRBV12-4 with TRBJ2-7; D is undetermined. CDR3 length equals 12 residues. The V gene lost 5 bases and the J gene lost 7 bases, with 12 bases spanning the gap. In DNA form, the CDR3 reads TGTGCCAGCAGTCCCCACCCTTTAGAGCAGTACTTC. It specifies CASSPHPLEQYF.